The rows below give T cell receptor beta chains drawn from one sample of a study of blood T cell repertoires in COVID-19. TCRdb keeps only in-frame clones here, not all; method: immunoSEQ multiplex PCR. The top ten hold roughly 7% of the sample, which has about 160,000 clones, roughly 82% seen once. Sequenced material: peripheral blood. The receptors derive from a woman in her thirties or forties with COVID-19, enrolled during active disease. Each CDR3 is given with its conserved first and last residue. A D gene is named only where the DNA matches it firmly. Expanded clones are given a class, and other clones once, few, many or no size at all.

TRBV4-1	TRBJ1-4	NA	TRBD1	TGCGCCAGCAGCCAAGGTTCGACAGGGTTTAATGAAAAACTGTTTTTT	CASSQGSTGFNEKLFF
TRBV7-9	TRBJ2-1	NA	TRBD1	TGTGCCAGCAGCAACAGGGCTGGGGACAGGGCTGAGCAGTTCTTC	CASSNRAGDRAEQFF
TRBV18	TRBJ2-1	NA	TRBD2	TGTGCCAGCTCACCACTAGCGGGAATTAGCAATGAGCAGTTCTTC	CASSPLAGISNEQFF
TRBV18	TRBJ1-1	NA	NA	TGTGCCAGCTCACGACAGGAGAAGAACACTGAAGCTTTCTTT	CASSRQEKNTEAFF
TRBV2	TRBJ2-3	NA	TRBD2	TGTGCCAGCAGAAAACTAGCGCTAAGCACAGATACGCAGTATTTT	CASRKLALSTDTQYF
TRBV19	TRBJ1-5	few	NA	TGTGCCAGTTGTAAAAGGGGAGGCCTTGATTGTCAGCCCCAGCATTTT	CASCKRGGLDCQPQHF
TRBV7-7	TRBJ2-2	NA	NA	TGTGCTAGCAGCGGCCAAACCGCAACAGGGACCGGGGAGCTGTTTTTT	CASSGQTATGTGELFF
TRBV28	TRBJ2-1	NA	NA	TGTGCCAGCAGTTTAAGTCGACTAGTCCACAATGAGCAGTTCTTC	CASSLSRLVHNEQFF
TRBV7-9	TRBJ1-5	NA	NA	TGTGCCAGCAGTAAAGACAGTAATCAGCCCCAGCATTTT	CASSKDSNQPQHF
TRBV6-6	TRBJ1-6	NA	TRBD1	TGTGCCAGCACCAAAGGGGCGGGACAGCCCGTTTTGCCCCTCCACTTT	CASTKGAGQPVLPLHF
TRBV5-1	TRBJ2-5	NA	TRBD1	TGCGCCAGCAGCTTGGCGGGACAGGGGTTTAGAAAGACCCAGTACTTC	CASSLAGQGFRKTQYF
TRBV12-3/TRBV12-4	TRBJ1-1	NA	NA	TGTGCCAGCAGTTTGCGGGACACTGAAGCTTTCTTT	CASSLRDTEAFF
TRBV6-5	TRBJ1-2	once	NA	TGTGCCAGCACTGTCCAGGCCCACTATGGCTACACCTTC	CASTVQAHYGYTF
TRBV27	TRBJ1-2	NA	NA	TGTGCCAGCAGTTTATCGGCATTCTATGGCTACACCTTC	CASSLSAFYGYTF
TRBV4-2	TRBJ2-2	few	TRBD2	TGTGCCAGCAGCCAACCCACTAGCGGGAGGATCGGGGAGCTGTTTTTT	CASSQPTSGRIGELFF
TRBV5-6	TRBJ2-7	NA	NA	TGTGCCAGCAGCTTGTTACAGGGAAGCTACGAGCAGTACTTC	CASSLLQGSYEQYF
TRBV6-5	TRBJ1-1	NA	TRBD1	TGTGCCAGCAGGGGACAGCTGAACACTGAAGCTTTCTTT	CASRGQLNTEAFF
TRBV5-6	TRBJ2-5	NA	NA	TGTGCCAGCAGTCCGACCAGGAACTACCAAGAGACCCAGTACTTC	CASSPTRNYQETQYF
TRBV6-5	TRBJ2-1	NA	NA	TGTGCCAGCAGCGACTCGCTTTACAATGAGCAGTTCTTC	CASSDSLYNEQFF
TRBV10-3	TRBJ1-1	NA	NA	TGTGCCATCGGGATGGGACTGGGGAACACTGAAGCTTTCTTT	CAIGMGLGNTEAFF
TRBV4-1	TRBJ1-2	NA	TRBD1	TGCGCCAGCAGCTCGATTTACACACCGGGACAGGGCGTTGGCTACACCTTC	CASSSIYTPGQGVGYTF
TRBV14	TRBJ2-1	NA	TRBD2	TGTGCCAGCAGCCTCGCTACGCGGGGGTACAATGAGCAGTTCTTC	CASSLATRGYNEQFF
TRBV6-5	TRBJ2-3	NA	NA	TGTGCCAGCAGTTACCTCAGGACTAGCACAGATACGCAGTATTTT	CASSYLRTSTDTQYF
TRBV3-1/TRBV3-2	TRBJ2-7	NA	TRBD2	TGTGCCAGCAGCCAAGCCCGGTCCCTAGCGGGAGTCGAGCAGTACTTC	CASSQARSLAGVEQYF